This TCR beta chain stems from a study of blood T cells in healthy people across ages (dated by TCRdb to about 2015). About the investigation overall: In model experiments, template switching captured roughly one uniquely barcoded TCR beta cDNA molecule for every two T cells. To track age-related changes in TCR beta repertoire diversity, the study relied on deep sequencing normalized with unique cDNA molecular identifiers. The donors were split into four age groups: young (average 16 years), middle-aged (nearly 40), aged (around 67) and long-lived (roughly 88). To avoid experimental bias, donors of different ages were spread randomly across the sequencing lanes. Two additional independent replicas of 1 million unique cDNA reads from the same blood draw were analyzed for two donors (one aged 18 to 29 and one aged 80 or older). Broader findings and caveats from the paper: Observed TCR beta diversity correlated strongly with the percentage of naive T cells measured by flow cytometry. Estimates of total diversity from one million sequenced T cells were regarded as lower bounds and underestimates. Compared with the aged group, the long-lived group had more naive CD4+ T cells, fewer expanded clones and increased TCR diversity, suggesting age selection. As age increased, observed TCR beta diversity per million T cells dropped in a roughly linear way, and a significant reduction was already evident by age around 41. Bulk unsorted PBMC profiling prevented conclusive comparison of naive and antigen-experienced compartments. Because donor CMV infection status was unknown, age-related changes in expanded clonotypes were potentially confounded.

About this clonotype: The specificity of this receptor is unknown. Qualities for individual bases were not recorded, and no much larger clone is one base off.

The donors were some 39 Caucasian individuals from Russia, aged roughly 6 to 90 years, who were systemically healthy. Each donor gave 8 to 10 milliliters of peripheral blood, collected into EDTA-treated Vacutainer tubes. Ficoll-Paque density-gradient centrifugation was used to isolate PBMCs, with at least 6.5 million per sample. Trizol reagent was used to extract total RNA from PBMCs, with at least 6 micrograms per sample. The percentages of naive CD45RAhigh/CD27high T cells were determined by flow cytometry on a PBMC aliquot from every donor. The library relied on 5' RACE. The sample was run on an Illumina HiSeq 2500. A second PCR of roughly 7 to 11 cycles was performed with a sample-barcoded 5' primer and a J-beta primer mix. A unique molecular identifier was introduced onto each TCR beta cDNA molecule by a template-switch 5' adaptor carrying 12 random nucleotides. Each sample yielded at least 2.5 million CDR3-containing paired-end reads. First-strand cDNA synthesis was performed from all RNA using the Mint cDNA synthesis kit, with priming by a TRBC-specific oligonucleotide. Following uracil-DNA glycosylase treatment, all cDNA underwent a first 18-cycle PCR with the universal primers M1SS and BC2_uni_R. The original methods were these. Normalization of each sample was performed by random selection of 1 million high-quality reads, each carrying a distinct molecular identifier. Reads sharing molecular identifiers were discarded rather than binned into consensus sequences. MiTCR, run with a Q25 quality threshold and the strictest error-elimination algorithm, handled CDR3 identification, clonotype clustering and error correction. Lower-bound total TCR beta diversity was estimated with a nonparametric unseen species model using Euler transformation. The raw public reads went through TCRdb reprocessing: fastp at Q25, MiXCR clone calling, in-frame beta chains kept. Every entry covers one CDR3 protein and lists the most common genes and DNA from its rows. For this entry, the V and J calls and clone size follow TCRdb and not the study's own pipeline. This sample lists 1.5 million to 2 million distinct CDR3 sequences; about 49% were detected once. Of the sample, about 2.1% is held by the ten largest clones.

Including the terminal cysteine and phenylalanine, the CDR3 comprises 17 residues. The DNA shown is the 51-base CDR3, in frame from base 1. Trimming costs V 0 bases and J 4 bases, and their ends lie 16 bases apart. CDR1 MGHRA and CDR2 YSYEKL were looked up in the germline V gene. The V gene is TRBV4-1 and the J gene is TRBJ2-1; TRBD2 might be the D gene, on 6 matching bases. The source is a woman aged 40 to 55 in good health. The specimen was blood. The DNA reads TGCGCCAGCAGCCAAGATCGCGGAGGGATTACGTACAATGAGCAGTTCTTC. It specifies CASSQDRGGITYNEQFF.